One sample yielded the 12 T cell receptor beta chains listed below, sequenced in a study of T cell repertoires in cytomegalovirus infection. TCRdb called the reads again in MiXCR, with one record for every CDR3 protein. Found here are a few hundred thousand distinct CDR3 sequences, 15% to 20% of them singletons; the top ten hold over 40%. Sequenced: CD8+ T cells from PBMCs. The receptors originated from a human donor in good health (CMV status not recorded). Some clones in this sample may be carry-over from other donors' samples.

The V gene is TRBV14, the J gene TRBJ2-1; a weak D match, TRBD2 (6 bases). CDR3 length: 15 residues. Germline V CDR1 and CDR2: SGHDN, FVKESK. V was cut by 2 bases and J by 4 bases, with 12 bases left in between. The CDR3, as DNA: TGTGCCAGCAGCCAACTGCGGGGTGCGTACAATGAGCAGTTCTTC. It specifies CASSQLRGAYNEQFF.

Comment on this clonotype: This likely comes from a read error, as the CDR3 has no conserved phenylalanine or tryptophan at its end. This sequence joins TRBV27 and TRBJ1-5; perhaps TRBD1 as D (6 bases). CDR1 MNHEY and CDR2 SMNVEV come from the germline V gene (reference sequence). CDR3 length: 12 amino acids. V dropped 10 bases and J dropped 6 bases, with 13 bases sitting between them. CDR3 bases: TGTGCCACGGGGAGGGGGGTTCAGCCCCAGCATTCT. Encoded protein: CATGRGVQPQHS.

CDR3 nucleotide sequence: TGTGCCAGCAGCCCCCGGGGGATGTCCGCGGGGGACACAGATACGCAGTATTTT. Translation gives CASSPRGMSAGDTDTQYF. V and J are TRBV11-3 and TRBJ2-3; TRBD2 matches 7 bases. Germline V CDR1 and CDR2: SGHNT, YENEEA. J was trimmed by 2 bases and V by 5 bases; bases with no gene match: 16. The CDR3 is 18 residues long.

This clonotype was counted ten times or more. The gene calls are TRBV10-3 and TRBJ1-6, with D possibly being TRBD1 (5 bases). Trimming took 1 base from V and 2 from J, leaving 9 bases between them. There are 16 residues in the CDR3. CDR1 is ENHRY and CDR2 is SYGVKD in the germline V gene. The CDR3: CAISELGPTYNSPLHF. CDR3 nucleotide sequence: TGTGCCATCAGTGAGTTGGGGCCTACCTATAATTCACCCCTCCACTTT.

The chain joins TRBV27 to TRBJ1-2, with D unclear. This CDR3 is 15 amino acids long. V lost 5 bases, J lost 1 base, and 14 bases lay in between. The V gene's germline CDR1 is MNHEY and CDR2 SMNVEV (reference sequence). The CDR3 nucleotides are TGTGCCAGCAGTGCGAAAAGGAGCGATAACTATGGCTACACCTTC. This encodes CASSAKRSDNYGYTF.

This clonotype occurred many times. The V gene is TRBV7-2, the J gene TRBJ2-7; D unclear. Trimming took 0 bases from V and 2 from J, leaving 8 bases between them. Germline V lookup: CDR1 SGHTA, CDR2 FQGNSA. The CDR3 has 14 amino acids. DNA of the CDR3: TGTGCCAGCAGCTTAGCTCAAGGCCCCTACGAGCAGTACTTC. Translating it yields CASSLAQGPYEQYF.

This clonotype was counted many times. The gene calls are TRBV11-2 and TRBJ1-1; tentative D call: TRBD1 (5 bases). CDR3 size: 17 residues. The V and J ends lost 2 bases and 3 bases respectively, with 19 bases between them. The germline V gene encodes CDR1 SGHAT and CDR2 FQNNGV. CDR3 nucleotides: TGTGCCAGCAGCTTATTTTACGTCGCAGGGAAGGACACTGAAGCTTTCTTT. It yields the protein CASSLFYVAGKDTEAFF.

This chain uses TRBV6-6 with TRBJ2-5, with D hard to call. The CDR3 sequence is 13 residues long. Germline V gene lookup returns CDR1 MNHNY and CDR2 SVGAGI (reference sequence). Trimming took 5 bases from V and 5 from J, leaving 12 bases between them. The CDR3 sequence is CASSHAAVETQYF. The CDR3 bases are TGTGCCAGCAGTCACGCGGCCGTTGAGACCCAGTACTTC.

The CDR3 protein is CASTQGWGNEQFF. The CDR3 DNA follows: TGTGCCAGCACACAGGGGTGGGGCAATGAGCAGTTCTTC. The chain has TRBV12-3 or TRBV12-4 and TRBJ2-1; 7 nucleotides match TRBD1. The junction had 6 bases not matched to a gene; V was cut back by 7 bases and J by 6 bases. The CDR3 runs to 13 residues.

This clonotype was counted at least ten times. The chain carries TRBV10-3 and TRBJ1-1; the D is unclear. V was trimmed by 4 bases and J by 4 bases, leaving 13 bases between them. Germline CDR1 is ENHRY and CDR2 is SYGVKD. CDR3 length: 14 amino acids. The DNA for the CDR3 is TGTGCCATCAGTGGGATAGACGGTCTCACTGAAGCTTTCTTT. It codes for CAISGIDGLTEAFF.

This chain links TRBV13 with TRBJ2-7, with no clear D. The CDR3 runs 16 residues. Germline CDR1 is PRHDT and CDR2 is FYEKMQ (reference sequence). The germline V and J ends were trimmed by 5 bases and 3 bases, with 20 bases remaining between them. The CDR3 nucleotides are TGTGCCAGCAGCGCCAGGACCGATGGAGCCTACTACGAGCAGTACTTC. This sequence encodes CASSARTDGAYYEQYF.

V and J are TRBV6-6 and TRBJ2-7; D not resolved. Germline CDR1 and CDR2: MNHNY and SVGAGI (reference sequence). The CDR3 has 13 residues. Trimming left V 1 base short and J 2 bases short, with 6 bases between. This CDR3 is CASSYLKAYEQYF. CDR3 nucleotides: TGTGCCAGCAGTTACTTGAAGGCCTACGAGCAGTACTTC.